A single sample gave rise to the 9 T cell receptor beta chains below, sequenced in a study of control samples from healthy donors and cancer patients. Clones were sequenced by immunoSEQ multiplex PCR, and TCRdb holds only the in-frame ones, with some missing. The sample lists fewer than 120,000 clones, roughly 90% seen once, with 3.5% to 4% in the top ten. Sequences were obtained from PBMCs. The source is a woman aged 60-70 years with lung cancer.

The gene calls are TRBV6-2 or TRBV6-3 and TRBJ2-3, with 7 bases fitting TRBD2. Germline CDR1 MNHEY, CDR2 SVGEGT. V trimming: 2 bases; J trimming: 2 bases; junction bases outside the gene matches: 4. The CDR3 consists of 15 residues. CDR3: CASSYGGSHTDTQYF. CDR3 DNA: TGTGCCAGCAGTTACGGCGGGAGCCACACAGATACGCAGTATTTT.

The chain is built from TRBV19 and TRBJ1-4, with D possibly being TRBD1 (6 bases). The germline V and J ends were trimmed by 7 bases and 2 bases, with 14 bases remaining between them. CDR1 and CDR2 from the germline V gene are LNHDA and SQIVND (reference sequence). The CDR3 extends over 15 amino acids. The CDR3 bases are TGTGCCAGTAAGGTTCTGGGGGCCACTAATGAAAAACTGTTTTTT. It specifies CASKVLGATNEKLFF.

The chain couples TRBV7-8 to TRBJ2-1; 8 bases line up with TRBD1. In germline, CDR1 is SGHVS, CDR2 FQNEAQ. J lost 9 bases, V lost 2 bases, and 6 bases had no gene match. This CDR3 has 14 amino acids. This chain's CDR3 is CASSLSGQGVEQFF. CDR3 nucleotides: TGTGCCAGCAGCTTATCAGGACAGGGTGTTGAGCAGTTCTTC.

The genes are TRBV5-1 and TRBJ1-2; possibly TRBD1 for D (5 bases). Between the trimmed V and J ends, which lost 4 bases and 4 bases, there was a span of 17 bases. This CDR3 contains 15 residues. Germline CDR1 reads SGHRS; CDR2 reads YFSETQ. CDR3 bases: TGCGCCAGCAGCCCATTCGGGGGGGGAAGCTATGGCTACACCTTC. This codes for CASSPFGGGSYGYTF.

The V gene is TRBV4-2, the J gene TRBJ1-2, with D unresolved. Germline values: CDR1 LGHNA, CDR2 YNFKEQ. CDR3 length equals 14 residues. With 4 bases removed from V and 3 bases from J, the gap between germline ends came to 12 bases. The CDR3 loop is CASSPLTSDYGYTF. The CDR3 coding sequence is TGTGCCAGCAGCCCGCTAACAAGCGACTATGGCTACACCTTC.

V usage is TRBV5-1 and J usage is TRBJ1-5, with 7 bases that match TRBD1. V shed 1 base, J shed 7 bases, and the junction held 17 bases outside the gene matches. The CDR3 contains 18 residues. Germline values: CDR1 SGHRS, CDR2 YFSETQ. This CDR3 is CASSLQASGTVDGQPQHF. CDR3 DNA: TGCGCCAGCAGCTTGCAGGCCTCCGGGACAGTGGACGGGCAGCCCCAGCATTTT.

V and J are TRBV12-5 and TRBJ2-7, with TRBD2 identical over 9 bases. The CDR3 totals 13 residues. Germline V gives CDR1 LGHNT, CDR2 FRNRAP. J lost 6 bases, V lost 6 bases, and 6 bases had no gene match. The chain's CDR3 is CASGASGASEQYF. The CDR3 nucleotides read TGTGCTAGTGGGGCTAGCGGGGCCAGCGAGCAGTACTTC.

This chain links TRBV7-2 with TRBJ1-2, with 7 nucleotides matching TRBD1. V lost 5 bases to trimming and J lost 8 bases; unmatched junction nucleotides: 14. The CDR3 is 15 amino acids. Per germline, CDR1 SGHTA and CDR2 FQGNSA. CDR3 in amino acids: CASSLQLGQRRGYTF. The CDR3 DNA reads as TGTGCCAGCAGCCTTCAATTGGGACAGAGAAGGGGCTACACCTTC. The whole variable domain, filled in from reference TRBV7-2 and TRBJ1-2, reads GAGVSQSPSNKVTEKGKDVELRCDPISGHTALYWYRQSLGQGLEFLIYFQGNSAPDKSGLPSDRFSAERTGGSVSTLTIQRTQQEDSAVYLCASSLQLGQRRGYTFGSGTRLTVV.

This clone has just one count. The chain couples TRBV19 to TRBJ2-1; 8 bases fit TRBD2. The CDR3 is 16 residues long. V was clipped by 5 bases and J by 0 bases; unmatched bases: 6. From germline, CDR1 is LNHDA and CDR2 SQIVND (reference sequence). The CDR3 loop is CASSVSGASSYNEQFF. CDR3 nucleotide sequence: TGTGCCAGTAGTGTTAGCGGGGCAAGCTCCTACAATGAGCAGTTCTTC.